What follows describes a single TCR beta chain. Its antigen is not yet known. The record has no base qualities; no much larger clone is one base away. The data originate from a study of identical twins listed by TCRdb under 2016. At the level of the whole study: TCR alpha and beta repertoires from monozygotic twins, unrelated adults of various ages and cord blood were deep-sequenced to test whether fetal clonotypes persist. To rule out contamination, the twin experiments were replicated at different times with different library preparation protocols. Results the study describes overall, beyond this receptor: Compared with coincidental sharing between unrelated individuals, out-of-frame TCR alpha sequences shared between twins showed an excess of sequences with low generation probability. Out-of-frame TCR alpha sharing in monozygotic twins was systematically underestimated by recombination models, whereas sharing between unrelated individuals was in agreement with the recombination models. Abundant cord blood beta clonotypes carried fewer insertions; young adult naive repertoires showed a weaker similar trend, while memory repertoires showed none. Zero-insertion analyses could be partly confounded by invariant T cells such as MAIT and iNKT, although diverse VJ usage argued against such confounding for most clonotypes. Conclusions relied on cross-sectional statistical analysis, since the same donors could not be followed over many years. Excess twin sharing in beta out-of-frame sequences was weaker because fewer shared sequences lowered the signal-to-noise ratio.

The library was built by means of 5' RACE. Instrument used: Illumina HiSeq 2000. Template switching introduced a universal primer binding site; the final cDNA contained a unique molecular identifier, enabling accurate counting of TCR cDNA molecules. Specific primers in the conserved constant-segment region were used to synthesize first-strand cDNA for the TCR alpha and beta chains. To control for contamination, every cDNA library carried two barcodes: a SMART-Mk sample barcode plus Illumina barcodes. TruSeq adapter sequences along with Illumina sample barcodes were introduced in two successive PCR steps. TCR alpha and beta cDNA libraries were sequenced on the Illumina HiSeq platform with custom primers. As for the authors' bioinformatics: MiGEC processed the raw reads to extract unique molecular identifiers, while MiXCR was used to determine the CDR3 positions. Recombination models were inferred per individual with the repgenHMM and IGoR tools using an EM algorithm. The analysis of shared clonotypes was done with the tcR package in R, with sharing normalized by the product of cloneset sizes. To study raw recombination free of thymic and clonal selection effects, out-of-frame nonproductive sequences were analyzed. The public reads were run again by TCRdb, first through fastp at Q25 and then through MiXCR, and only productive beta chains were kept. Rows are unified per CDR3 protein, each entry keeping the most common DNA and genes. It is TCRdb's table, rather than the study itself, that gives the V and J calls and clone size. The sample has some 440,000 distinct CDR3 sequences on record, approximately 24% of them singletons. The ten top clones hold roughly 2.8% of the sample.

All donors were healthy Caucasians. The twin cohort comprised three pairs of female monozygotic twins, all aged about 18 to 29 years. Positive isolation kits from Invitrogen were used to isolate the CD4+ and CD8+ T cell populations. This sample also appeared in a second study, on T cells expressing NK-cell markers. The second investigation adds: About 8 donors provided sorted CD3+CD56+NKG2C+, CD3+CD56+NKG2C- and CD3+CD56-NKG2C+ T-cell subsets, whose TCR beta-chain repertoires were profiled. Of the eight sequenced donors, seven were found to be HCMV-seropositive and one was found to be HCMV-seronegative. In several experiments an anti-gammadeltaTCR antibody was added to restrict sorting to alphabetaTCR-expressing T cells. In a handful of donors, the dominant CD3+CD56+NKG2C+ clonotypes were found to rank among the top 10 CD8+ clonotypes and to make up about 1.0-8% of CD8+ T cells. Those dominant clonotypes were again the most abundant among CD3+CD56-NKG2C+ cells in several donors, at about 25-60.1%. It remained unclear whether the expanded NKG2C-expressing T cell clones were specific for HCMV antigens. The study sequenced eight donors, all healthy volunteers chosen at random: three men and five women. A commercial ELISA kit detecting HCMV-specific IgG in serum was used to determine HCMV serostatus. MIGEC handled demultiplexing of the reads and grouping by UMI, while MiTCR was used to assemble and quantify clonotypes. To exclude erroneous sequences, any TCR cDNA sequence not supported by at least two reads was discarded. The tcR package was used for downstream repertoire analysis, and clonotypes were matched between fractions using CDR3 nucleotide sequence together with V segment. VDJmatch was used to annotate antigen specificity against VDJdb, with one amino acid substitution allowed in CDR3.

The receptor comes from a woman aged 18-29 years in good health. The sample taken for sequencing was CD4+ T cells sorted from blood.

The CDR3 reads CSVATGGTEAFF. The DNA reads TGCAGCGTTGCGACAGGGGGGACTGAAGCTTTCTTT. The chain employs TRBV29-1 and TRBJ1-1, and 9 bases in between align with TRBD1. According to the germline V gene, CDR1 reads SQVTM and CDR2 reads ANQGSEA. Ends trimmed: V by 4 bases, J by 5 bases; bases unmatched to a gene: 2. Its CDR3 holds 12 amino acids, cysteine through phenylalanine. Here the CDR3 DNA is all that survives: 36 bases in frame from base 1.